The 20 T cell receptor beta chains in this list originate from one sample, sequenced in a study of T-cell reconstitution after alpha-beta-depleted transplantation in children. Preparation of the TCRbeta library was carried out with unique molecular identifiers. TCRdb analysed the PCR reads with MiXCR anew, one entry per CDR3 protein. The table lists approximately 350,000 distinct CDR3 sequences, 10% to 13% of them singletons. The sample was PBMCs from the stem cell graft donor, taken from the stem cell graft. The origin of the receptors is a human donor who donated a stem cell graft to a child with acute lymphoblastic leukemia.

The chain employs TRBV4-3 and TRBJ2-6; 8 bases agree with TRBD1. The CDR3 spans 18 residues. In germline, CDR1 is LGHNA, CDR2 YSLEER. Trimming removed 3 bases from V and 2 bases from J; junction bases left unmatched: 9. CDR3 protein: CASSQINQGAAGANVLTF. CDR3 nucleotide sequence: TGCGCCAGCAGCCAGATTAATCAGGGGGCCGCTGGGGCCAACGTCCTGACTTTC.

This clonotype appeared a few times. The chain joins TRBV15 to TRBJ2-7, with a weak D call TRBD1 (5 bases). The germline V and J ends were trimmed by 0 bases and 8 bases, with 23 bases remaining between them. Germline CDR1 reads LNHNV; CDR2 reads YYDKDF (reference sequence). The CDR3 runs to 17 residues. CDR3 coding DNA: TGTGCCACCAGCAGAGATCTGGCCCAGGGTCCCTATGGGAAGCAGTACTTC. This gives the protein CATSRDLAQGPYGKQYF.

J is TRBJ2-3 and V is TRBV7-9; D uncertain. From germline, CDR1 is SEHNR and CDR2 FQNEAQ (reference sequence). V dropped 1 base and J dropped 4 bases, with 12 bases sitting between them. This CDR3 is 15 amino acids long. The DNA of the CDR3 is TGTGCCAGCAGCTTAGACCCGGGTTCTTCAGATACGCAGTATTTT. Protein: CASSLDPGSSDTQYF.

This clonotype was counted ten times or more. The DNA for the CDR3 is TGTGCCACCGAAGAGACAGTAGAAGCTTTCTTT. This translates into CATEETVEAFF. The chain recombines TRBV11-1 with TRBJ1-1, with D tentatively TRBD1 (5 bases). Germline CDR1 reads SGHAT; CDR2 reads FQDESV (reference sequence). Trimming cost V 10 bases and J 8 bases, with 14 bases left between them. This CDR3 has 11 amino acids.

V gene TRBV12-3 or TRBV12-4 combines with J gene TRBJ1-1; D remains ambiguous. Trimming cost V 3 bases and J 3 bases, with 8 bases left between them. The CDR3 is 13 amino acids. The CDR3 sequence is CASSFRGHTEAFF. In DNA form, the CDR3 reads TGTGCCAGCAGTTTTAGAGGACACACTGAAGCTTTCTTT.

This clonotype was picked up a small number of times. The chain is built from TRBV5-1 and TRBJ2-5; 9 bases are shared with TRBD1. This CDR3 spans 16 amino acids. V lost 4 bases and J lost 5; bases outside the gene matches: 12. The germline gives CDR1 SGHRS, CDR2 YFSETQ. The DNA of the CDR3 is TGCGCCAGCAGCGCACTACCCACAGGGGGCGGCGAGACCCAGTACTTC. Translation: CASSALPTGGGETQYF.

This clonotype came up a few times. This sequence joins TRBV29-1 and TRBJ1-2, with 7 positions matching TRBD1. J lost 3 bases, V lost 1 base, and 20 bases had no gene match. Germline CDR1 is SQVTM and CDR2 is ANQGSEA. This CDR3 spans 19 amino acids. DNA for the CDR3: TGCAGCGTTGAAGTGTCGGGTGGGGTGACAGGGTCGGGCGACTATGGCTACACCTTC. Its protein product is CSVEVSGGVTGSGDYGYTF.

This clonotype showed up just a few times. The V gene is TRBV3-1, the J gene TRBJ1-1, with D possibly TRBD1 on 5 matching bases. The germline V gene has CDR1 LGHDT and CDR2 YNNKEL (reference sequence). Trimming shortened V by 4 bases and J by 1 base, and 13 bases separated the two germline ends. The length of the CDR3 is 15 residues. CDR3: CASSLQWGSNTEAFF. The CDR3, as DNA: TGTGCCAGCAGCCTCCAATGGGGCTCGAACACTGAAGCTTTCTTT.

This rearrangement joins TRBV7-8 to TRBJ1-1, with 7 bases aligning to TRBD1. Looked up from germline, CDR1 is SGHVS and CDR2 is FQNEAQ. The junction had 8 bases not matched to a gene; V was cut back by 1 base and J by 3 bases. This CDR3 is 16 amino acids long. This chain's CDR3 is CASSLEAGDRDTEAFF. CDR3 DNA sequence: TGTGCCAGCAGCTTAGAGGCAGGCGACAGGGACACTGAAGCTTTCTTT.

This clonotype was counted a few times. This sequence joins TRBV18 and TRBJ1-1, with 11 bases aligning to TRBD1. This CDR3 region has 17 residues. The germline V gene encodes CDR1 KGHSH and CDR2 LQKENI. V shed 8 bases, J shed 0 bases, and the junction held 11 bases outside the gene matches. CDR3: CASTPGTGGRVNTEAFF. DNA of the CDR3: TGTGCCAGCACGCCCGGGACAGGGGGACGGGTGAACACTGAAGCTTTCTTT.

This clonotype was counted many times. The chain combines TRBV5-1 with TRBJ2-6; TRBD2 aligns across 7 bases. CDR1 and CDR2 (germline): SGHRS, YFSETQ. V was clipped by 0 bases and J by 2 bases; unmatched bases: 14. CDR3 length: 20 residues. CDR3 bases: TGCGCCAGCAGCTTGGAACCCACGGGAGGCTGGTACACTGGGGCCAACGTCCTGACTTTC. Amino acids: CASSLEPTGGWYTGANVLTF.

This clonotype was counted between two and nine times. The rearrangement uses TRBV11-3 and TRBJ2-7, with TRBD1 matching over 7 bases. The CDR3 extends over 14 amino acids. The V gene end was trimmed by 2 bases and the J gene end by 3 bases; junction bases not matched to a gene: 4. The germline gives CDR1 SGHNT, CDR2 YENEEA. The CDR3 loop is CASSLTGVYYEQYF. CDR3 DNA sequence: TGTGCCAGCAGCTTAACAGGGGTTTACTACGAGCAGTACTTC.

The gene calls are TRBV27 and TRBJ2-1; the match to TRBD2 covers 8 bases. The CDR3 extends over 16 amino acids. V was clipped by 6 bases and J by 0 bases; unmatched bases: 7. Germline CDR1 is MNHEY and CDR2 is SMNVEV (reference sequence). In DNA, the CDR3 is TGTGCCAGCAGCCCGACTAGCGCCCGCTCCTACAATGAGCAGTTCTTC. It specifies CASSPTSARSYNEQFF.

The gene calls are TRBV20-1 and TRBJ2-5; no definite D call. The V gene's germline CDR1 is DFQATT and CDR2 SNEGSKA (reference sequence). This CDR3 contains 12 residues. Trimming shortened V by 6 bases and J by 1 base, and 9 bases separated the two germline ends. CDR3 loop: CSAQRLQETQYF. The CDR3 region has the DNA TGCAGTGCGCAGAGACTCCAAGAGACCCAGTACTTC.

Written as DNA, the CDR3 is TGCGCCAGCAGCTGGTCCGTCGGGGGAAAAGAGACCCAGTACTTC. As protein: CASSWSVGGKETQYF. This rearrangement joins TRBV5-1 to TRBJ2-5; possibly TRBD2 for D (6 bases). This CDR3 comprises 15 residues. Germline V lookup: CDR1 SGHRS, CDR2 YFSETQ. Trimming stripped 3 bases from V and 3 bases from J, with 15 bases between.

Here the CDR3 reads CASSLEVGAANQPQHF. The CDR3, as DNA: TGTGCCAGCAGTTTAGAGGTCGGGGCGGCGAATCAGCCCCAGCATTTT. The chain uses TRBV12-3 or TRBV12-4 and TRBJ1-5; the D gene is possibly TRBD1 (5 bases). V lost 1 base and J 4 bases, leaving 14 bases between the germline ends. The CDR3 sequence is 16 residues long.

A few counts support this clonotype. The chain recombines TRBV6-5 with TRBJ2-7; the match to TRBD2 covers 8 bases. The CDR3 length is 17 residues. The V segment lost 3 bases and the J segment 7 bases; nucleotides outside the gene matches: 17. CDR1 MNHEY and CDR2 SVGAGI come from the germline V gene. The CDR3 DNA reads TGTGCCAGCAGTTATAGGAGTGCGACGGGAGGGCCGTGGGAGCAGTACTTC. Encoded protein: CASSYRSATGGPWEQYF.

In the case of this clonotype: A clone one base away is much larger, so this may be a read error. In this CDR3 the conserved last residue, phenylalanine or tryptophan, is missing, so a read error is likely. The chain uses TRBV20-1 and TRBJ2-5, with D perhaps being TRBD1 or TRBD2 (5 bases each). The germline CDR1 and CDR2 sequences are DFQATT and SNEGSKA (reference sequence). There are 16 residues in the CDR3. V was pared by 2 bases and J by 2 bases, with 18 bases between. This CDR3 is CSARLQRGDRQETQYL. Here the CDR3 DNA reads TGCAGTGCTAGACTCCAAAGGGGAGACAGACAAGAGACCCAGTACTTG.

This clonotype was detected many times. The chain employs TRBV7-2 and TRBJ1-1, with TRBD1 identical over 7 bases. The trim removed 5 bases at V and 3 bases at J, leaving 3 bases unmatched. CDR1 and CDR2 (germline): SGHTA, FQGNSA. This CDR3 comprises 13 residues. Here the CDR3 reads CASSQDRDTEAFF. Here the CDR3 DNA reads TGTGCCAGCAGCCAAGACAGGGACACTGAAGCTTTCTTT.

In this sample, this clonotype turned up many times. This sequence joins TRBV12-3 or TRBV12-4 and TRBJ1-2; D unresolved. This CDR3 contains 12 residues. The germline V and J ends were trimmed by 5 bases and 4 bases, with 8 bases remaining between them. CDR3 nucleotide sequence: TGTGCCAGCAGTGTAAACTTCTATGGCTACACCTTC. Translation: CASSVNFYGYTF.